A selection of T cell receptor beta chains follows, all from one sample in a study of T-cell memory formation after mild COVID-19. In TCRdb, the 5' RACE reads were re-called with MiXCR into one record per CDR3 protein. The sample has a few hundred thousand distinct CDR3 sequences; roughly a quarter are singletons. Sequenced input: PBMCs or a T cell subset sorted from them (not recorded which). The receptors were gathered from an adult woman who had mild COVID-19 (a few samples of this study predate the infection). Cell type and time point are not known. CDR3s include the opening cysteine and the closing phenylalanine or tryptophan. Each record gives: CDR3 length, J gene, V gene, D gene, clone size, CDR3 protein, CDR3 DNA. D genes are given only for firm matches. Some rows mark clone size as missing; the rest say once, few, many or name a class of expanded clone.

length: 17
J: TRBJ2-1
V: TRBV6-5
D: TRBD2
size: .
CDR3: CASSYSTSGRVRNEQFF
DNA: TGTGCCAGCAGTTACTCGACTAGCGGGAGGGTTAGGAATGAGCAGTTCTTC

length: 15
J: TRBJ1-1
V: TRBV7-9
D: .
size: .
CDR3: CASSSLERVDTEAFF
DNA: TGTGCCAGCAGCTCCCTCGAGAGGGTGGACACTGAAGCTTTCTTT

length: 15
J: TRBJ1-4
V: TRBV7-3
D: .
size: .
CDR3: CASSLQGQPNEKLFF
DNA: TGTGCCAGCAGCTTACAGGGGCAGCCTAATGAAAAACTGTTTTTT

length: 14
J: TRBJ2-7
V: TRBV18
D: .
size: few
CDR3: CASSPQAASYEQYF
DNA: TGTGCCAGCTCACCACAGGCGGCCTCCTACGAGCAGTACTTC

length: 15
J: TRBJ2-1
V: TRBV18
D: .
size: few
CDR3: CASSPLGKGVNEQFF
DNA: TGTGCCAGCTCACCACTCGGTAAGGGTGTCAATGAGCAGTTCTTC

length: 15
J: TRBJ2-7
V: TRBV15
D: TRBD2
size: .
CDR3: CATSRANSGGDEQYF
DNA: TGTGCCACCAGCAGAGCAAATTCGGGGGGGGACGAGCAGTACTTC

length: 14
J: TRBJ1-1
V: TRBV7-8
D: .
size: few
CDR3: CASSLISRTGEAFF
DNA: TGTGCCAGCAGCTTGATTTCCCGTACAGGTGAAGCTTTCTTT

length: 16
J: TRBJ2-5
V: TRBV27
D: TRBD1
size: .
CDR3: CASSRSRDRAQETQYF
DNA: TGTGCCAGCAGTCGCTCCCGGGACAGGGCTCAAGAGACCCAGTACTTC

length: 14
J: TRBJ1-2
V: TRBV5-5
D: .
size: few
CDR3: CASFWIQGTYGYTF
DNA: TGTGCCAGCTTCTGGATACAGGGAACCTATGGCTACACCTTC

length: 14
J: TRBJ1-2
V: TRBV15
D: .
size: many
CDR3: CATSRGRAGGGYTF
DNA: TGTGCCACCAGCAGGGGACGGGCTGGCGGTGGCTACACCTTC

length: 14
J: TRBJ2-3
V: TRBV6-4
D: TRBD2
size: few
CDR3: CASSAQPGLASQYF
DNA: TGTGCCAGCAGCGCACAGCCGGGACTAGCTTCGCAGTATTTT

length: 18
J: TRBJ2-3
V: TRBV20-1
D: TRBD2
size: .
CDR3: CSAPAASGALRGTDTQYF
DNA: TGCAGTGCCCCCGCGGCTAGCGGGGCCCTACGGGGCACAGATACGCAGTATTTT

length: 16
J: TRBJ2-7
V: TRBV7-2
D: .
size: .
CDR3: CASSIYAGQWDYEQYF
DNA: TGTGCCAGCAGCATCTATGCGGGACAGTGGGACTACGAGCAGTACTTC

length: 15
J: TRBJ1-5
V: TRBV30
D: .
size: .
CDR3: CAWSAPGGARQPQHF
DNA: TGTGCCTGGAGTGCTCCCGGGGGCGCGAGGCAGCCCCAGCATTTT

length: 14
J: TRBJ1-5
V: TRBV27
D: TRBD1
size: .
CDR3: CASSLGRGHQPQHF
DNA: TGTGCCAGCAGTTTAGGCAGGGGGCATCAGCCCCAGCATTTT

length: 15
J: TRBJ2-5
V: TRBV5-1
D: TRBD2
size: .
CDR3: CASSLALREEETQYF
DNA: TGCGCCAGCAGCTTGGCATTGCGGGAGGAAGAGACCCAGTACTTC

length: 13
J: TRBJ1-2
V: TRBV5-5
D: TRBD1
size: .
CDR3: CASSLGTGPRCFF
DNA: TGTGCCAGCAGCCTCGGGACAGGACCCCGCTGCTTCTTC

length: 11
J: TRBJ2-5
V: TRBV9
D: .
size: few
CDR3: CASSDAETQYF
DNA: TGTGCCAGCAGCGACGCAGAGACCCAGTACTTC

length: 16
J: TRBJ2-1
V: TRBV7-2
D: .
size: few
CDR3: CASSPADRPGGNEQFF
DNA: TGTGCCAGCAGCCCGGCGGACAGGCCGGGAGGCAATGAGCAGTTCTTC

length: 15
J: TRBJ2-1
V: TRBV7-6
D: .
size: .
CDR3: CASSLASGAGMEQFF
DNA: TGTGCCAGCAGCTTAGCGTCGGGGGCTGGGATGGAGCAGTTCTTC

length: 15
J: TRBJ2-7
V: TRBV18
D: .
size: .
CDR3: CASSPAYSLSYEQYF
DNA: TGTGCCAGCTCACCGGCCTACAGTTTATCCTACGAGCAGTACTTC

length: 15
J: TRBJ1-1
V: TRBV6-1
D: .
size: .
CDR3: CASTLDPQVGPEAFF
DNA: TGTGCCAGCACCCTTGACCCCCAGGTCGGGCCTGAAGCTTTCTTT

length: 13
J: TRBJ2-3
V: TRBV6-2/TRBV6-3
D: TRBD1
size: .
CDR3: CASSSVEGAPQYF
DNA: TGTGCCAGCAGTTCAGTTGAGGGGGCTCCGCAGTATTTT

length: 15
J: TRBJ2-2
V: TRBV5-1
D: .
size: .
CDR3: CASSLARVNTGELFF
DNA: TGCGCCAGCAGCTTGGCCCGGGTTAACACCGGGGAGCTGTTTTTT

length: 13
J: TRBJ1-1
V: TRBV20-1
D: TRBD1
size: few
CDR3: CSATGQGQTEAFF
DNA: TGCAGTGCTACGGGACAGGGGCAGACTGAAGCTTTCTTT

length: 13
J: TRBJ1-1
V: TRBV29-1
D: .
size: few
CDR3: CSVNRKEGSITFF
DNA: TGCAGCGTTAACCGGAAGGAGGGGTCGATAACTTTCTTT

length: 15
J: TRBJ2-7
V: TRBV4-2
D: TRBD2
size: few
CDR3: CASSRGSGSSYEQYF
DNA: TGTGCCAGCAGCCGGGGCAGCGGGAGCTCCTACGAGCAGTACTTC

length: 13
J: TRBJ2-7
V: TRBV7-2
D: .
size: few
CDR3: CASSLALQVEQYF
DNA: TGTGCCAGCAGCTTAGCGCTTCAGGTCGAGCAGTACTTC

length: 16
J: TRBJ2-3
V: TRBV12-3/TRBV12-4
D: TRBD2
size: few
CDR3: CASSLPPTSATDTQYF
DNA: TGTGCCAGCAGCCTTCCCCCGACTAGCGCCACAGATACGCAGTATTTT

length: 18
J: TRBJ2-3
V: TRBV7-2
D: TRBD2
size: few
CDR3: CASSESLLTQRGTDTQYF
DNA: TGTGCCAGCAGCGAGAGCCTCCTGACCCAGCGGGGGACAGATACGCAGTATTTT

length: 16
J: TRBJ1-1
V: TRBV11-2
D: TRBD1
size: once
CDR3: CASSLEFGTGVTEAFF
DNA: TGTGCCAGCAGCTTAGAGTTCGGGACAGGGGTCACTGAAGCTTTCTTT

length: 16
J: TRBJ1-5
V: TRBV24-1
D: .
size: few
CDR3: CATSDSGPGSPQPQHF
DNA: TGTGCCACCAGTGATTCCGGGCCCGGGTCCCCTCAGCCCCAGCATTTT

length: 14
J: TRBJ1-1
V: TRBV6-1
D: .
size: few
CDR3: CASSDYWANTEAFF
DNA: TGTGCCAGCAGTGATTATTGGGCGAACACTGAAGCTTTCTTT

length: 14
J: TRBJ2-3
V: TRBV5-1
D: .
size: few
CDR3: CASSLAWSTDTQYF
DNA: TGCGCCAGCAGCTTGGCCTGGTCTACAGATACGCAGTATTTT

length: 15
J: TRBJ2-5
V: TRBV12-3/TRBV12-4
D: .
size: .
CDR3: CASSARSEGWETQYF
DNA: TGTGCCAGCAGCGCCCGCAGTGAGGGATGGGAGACCCAGTACTTC

length: 15
J: TRBJ2-3
V: TRBV6-4
D: TRBD2
size: many
CDR3: CASARTSGSADTQYF
DNA: TGTGCCAGCGCCAGGACTAGCGGGAGTGCAGATACGCAGTATTTT

length: 14
J: TRBJ2-7
V: TRBV27
D: TRBD1
size: many
CDR3: CASSQGTGNYEQYF
DNA: TGTGCCAGCAGTCAGGGGACAGGGAACTACGAGCAGTACTTC

length: 13
J: TRBJ1-4
V: TRBV29-1
D: .
size: few
CDR3: CSGVSGTGEKLFF
DNA: TGCAGCGGGGTGAGCGGGACTGGGGAAAAACTGTTTTTT

length: 12
J: TRBJ2-5
V: TRBV20-1
D: .
size: many
CDR3: CSAPRGKETQYF
DNA: TGCAGTGCGCCACGGGGGAAAGAGACCCAGTACTTC

length: 16
J: TRBJ2-1
V: TRBV5-1
D: TRBD1
size: .
CDR3: CASSRTGTGVRNEQFF
DNA: TGCGCCAGCAGCCGAACCGGGACAGGGGTCAGGAATGAGCAGTTCTTC

length: 12
J: TRBJ1-4
V: TRBV25-1
D: .
size: .
CDR3: CASSEWSEKLFF
DNA: TGTGCCAGCAGTGAATGGAGTGAAAAACTGTTTTTT

length: 13
J: TRBJ1-1
V: TRBV7-9
D: .
size: .
CDR3: CASSSRRYAEAFF
DNA: TGTGCCAGCAGCTCACGACGGTACGCTGAAGCTTTCTTT

length: 14
J: TRBJ2-7
V: TRBV7-2
D: TRBD2
size: .
CDR3: CASSLERGSSEQYF
DNA: TGTGCCAGCAGCTTAGAGCGGGGGTCCTCCGAGCAGTACTTC

length: 18
J: TRBJ1-5
V: TRBV7-9
D: .
size: .
CDR3: CASSLVVRVVGAYQPQHF
DNA: TGTGCCAGCAGCTTAGTGGTCAGGGTGGTCGGAGCATATCAGCCCCAGCATTTT

length: 14
J: TRBJ2-7
V: TRBV7-6
D: TRBD1
size: .
CDR3: CASSLTGAIYEQYF
DNA: TGTGCCAGCAGCTTGACAGGGGCGATCTACGAGCAGTACTTC

length: 16
J: TRBJ2-1
V: TRBV5-5
D: .
size: few
CDR3: CASSLEPQSSYNEQFF
DNA: TGTGCCAGCAGCTTGGAACCACAGAGCTCCTACAATGAGCAGTTCTTC

length: 17
J: TRBJ1-2
V: TRBV6-5
D: TRBD1
size: .
CDR3: CASSYSRAGQGRLGYTF
DNA: TGTGCCAGCAGTTACTCGAGGGCGGGACAGGGTCGTCTTGGCTACACCTTC